These 23 T cell receptor beta chains were sequenced from one sample in a study of blood T cell repertoires in COVID-19. Method: immunoSEQ multiplex PCR; TCRdb's copy keeps in-frame clones and lacks some. The sample includes tens of thousands of clones, about nine tenths seen only once; the top ten take around 3%. Sequenced material: peripheral blood. Source of these receptors: a woman in her fifties or sixties with active or convalescent COVID-19.

The CDR3 sequence is CAWSVLGTQYF. The CDR3 DNA reads TGTGCCTGGAGTGTACTTGGTACGCAGTATTTT. The rearrangement uses TRBV30 and TRBJ2-3; D is unclear. CDR3 length: 11 residues. CDR1 is GTSNPN, CDR2 SVGIG, per germline (reference sequence). Trimming shortened V by 0 bases and J by 8 bases, and 6 bases separated the two germline ends.

The CDR3: CASSVAGLTSGTEAFF. CDR3 nucleotide sequence: TGTGCCAGCAGCGTAGCGGGTTTGACTTCGGGCACTGAAGCTTTCTTT. The rearrangement uses TRBV9 and TRBJ1-1; D gene uncertain. Germline V lookup: CDR1 SGDLS, CDR2 YYNGEE. CDR3 size: 16 residues. Trimming took 0 bases from V and 4 from J, leaving 16 bases between them.

The V call is TRBV5-1, the J call TRBJ1-1; tentatively, D is TRBD1 (6 bases). CDR1 is SGHRS and CDR2 is YFSETQ in the germline V gene. The CDR3 runs to 16 residues. The V end lost 4 bases, the J end lost 3 bases, and 19 bases lay between the germline ends. CDR3 DNA: TGCGCCAGCAGCGGGGCACAGGGTAAGGTCCACACTGAAGCTTTCTTT. This gives the protein CASSGAQGKVHTEAFF. The full variable domain, completed using reference TRBV5-1 and TRBJ1-1, is KAGVTQTPRYLIKTRGQQVTLSCSPISGHRSVSWYQQTPGQGLQFLFEYFSETQRNKGNFPGRFSGRQFSNSRSEMNVSTLELGDSALYLCASSGAQGKVHTEAFFGQGTRLTVV.

The rearrangement links TRBV7-2 to TRBJ2-4; TRBD1 might be the D (5 bases). Germline CDR1 is SGHTA and CDR2 is FQGNSA. The CDR3 is 16 amino acids. The ends were cut back, 3 bases at V and 1 base at J, with 13 bases in the middle. The CDR3 sequence: CASSFYVGLAKNIQYF. Here the CDR3 DNA reads TGTGCCAGCAGCTTTTATGTGGGGCTGGCCAAAAACATTCAGTACTTC.

The chain employs TRBV5-1 and TRBJ2-7, with a possible D match to TRBD1 (5 bases). This CDR3 contains 14 residues. V was shortened by 1 base and J by 1 base, with 9 bases between the two germline ends. Germline loops: CDR1 SGHRS, CDR2 YFSETQ. The CDR3 sequence is CASSLYPGSYEQYF. The CDR3 coding sequence is TGCGCCAGCAGCTTGTATCCAGGGTCCTACGAGCAGTACTTC.

The count of this clone is one. The gene calls are TRBV10-3 and TRBJ1-3, with D possibly being TRBD1 (6 bases). Trimming left V 11 bases short and J 0 bases short, with 11 bases between. Germline CDR1 reads ENHRY; CDR2 reads SYGVKD. The CDR3 is 13 amino acids. This chain's CDR3 is CASRDTSGNTIYF. DNA of the CDR3: TGTGCCTCCCGGGACACCTCTGGAAACACCATATATTTT.

V gene TRBV4-3 combines with J gene TRBJ1-6; D not resolved. In germline, CDR1 is LGHNA, CDR2 YSLEER. V gave up 1 base and J gave up 5 bases, with 12 bases separating them. The CDR3 loop spans 16 amino acids. The DNA of the CDR3 is TGCGCCAGCAGCCAAGGAGGCCAGTCCCATAATTCACCCCTCCACTTT. This translates into CASSQGGQSHNSPLHF.

In nucleotides, the CDR3 is TGTGCCAGCAGCCCAGGCGGACAGGGGGGGATTCGCTATGGCTACACCTTC. It encodes CASSPGGQGGIRYGYTF. The rearrangement links TRBV5-4 to TRBJ1-2; 10 bases align to TRBD1. Germline assignment: CDR1 SGHNT and CDR2 YYREEE (reference sequence). The ends lost 4 bases at V and 4 bases at J; junction bases unmatched: 13. This CDR3 spans 17 amino acids.

The chain uses TRBV6-5 and TRBJ2-7; TRBD1 aligns across 7 bases. V shed 7 bases and J 6 bases; nucleotides not matched to a gene: 15. The germline CDR1 and CDR2 sequences are MNHEY and SVGAGI. CDR3 length equals 15 residues. The CDR3 bases are TGTGCCAGCACTGTCGAATCGACAGGGTCTGGCGAGCAGTACTTC. Its translation is CASTVESTGSGEQYF.

The chain uses TRBV19 and TRBJ1-2, with 8 bases identical to TRBD1. Germline V lookup: CDR1 LNHDA, CDR2 SQIVND (reference sequence). CDR3 length: 16 residues. V was clipped by 7 bases and J by 4 bases; unmatched bases: 14. The CDR3 spells CASITTPGQGGYGYTF. In DNA, the CDR3 is TGTGCCAGTATCACAACCCCAGGACAGGGAGGCTATGGCTACACCTTC.

This rearrangement joins TRBV29-1 to TRBJ1-1; D is ambiguous. The CDR3 is made up of 14 amino acids. Germline loops: CDR1 SQVTM, CDR2 ANQGSEA. V lost 4 bases and J 0 bases, leaving 12 bases between the germline ends. The CDR3 DNA sequence: TGCAGCGTTGGCCTCGCAGGCTTGAACACTGAAGCTTTCTTT. This codes for CSVGLAGLNTEAFF.

This chain uses TRBV7-2 with TRBJ2-6; 7 positions agree with TRBD1. The CDR3 has 18 residues. With V trimmed by 3 bases and J by 0 bases, 8 bases remained unmatched. CDR1 and CDR2 (germline): SGHTA, FQGNSA. CDR3 amino acids: CASSLMTGSSSGANVLTF. CDR3 coding DNA: TGTGCCAGCAGCTTGATGACAGGGTCTTCCTCTGGGGCCAACGTCCTGACTTTC.

J is TRBJ2-3 and V is TRBV3-1 (or the pseudogene TRBV3-2), with TRBD2 as a possible D gene (6 bases). V lost 4 bases to trimming and J lost 1 base, with 12 bases between them. CDR3 length: 15 amino acids. The germline CDR1 and CDR2 sequences are LGHDT and YNNKEL (reference sequence). In DNA form, the CDR3 reads TGTGCCAGCAGCCCGAGACTAGGTCGCACAGATACGCAGTATTTT. Translating gives CASSPRLGRTDTQYF.

The V and J genes are TRBV7-9 and TRBJ1-3, with TRBD1 matching 8 bases. Germline V lookup: CDR1 SEHNR, CDR2 FQNEAQ (reference sequence). V was pared by 5 bases and J by 2 bases, with 2 bases of the junction left unmatched. The CDR3 contains 14 residues. CDR3 amino acids: CASSRGQAGNTIYF. Written as DNA, the CDR3 is TGTGCCAGCAGCCGGGGACAGGCTGGAAACACCATATATTTT.

The chain employs TRBV27 and TRBJ1-3, with D possibly TRBD1 on 5 matching bases. The CDR3 length is 14 residues. V was trimmed by 6 bases and J by 2 bases, leaving 11 bases between them. The germline gives CDR1 MNHEY, CDR2 SMNVEV (reference sequence). CDR3 coding DNA: TGTGCCAGCAGGCACGGGGGGGCTGGAAACACCATATATTTT. It specifies CASRHGGAGNTIYF.

The chain couples TRBV5-4 to TRBJ1-2, with D tentatively TRBD1 (6 bases). The CDR3 length is 13 residues. Germline assignment: CDR1 SGHNT and CDR2 YYREEE (reference sequence). The ends were cut back, 1 base at V and 4 bases at J, with 8 bases in the middle. CDR3 nucleotide sequence: TGTGCCAGCAGCTTGATAGGGGGCTATGGCTACACCTTC. This translates into CASSLIGGYGYTF.

The chain is built from TRBV2 and TRBJ1-1; 7 bases line up with TRBD1. In germline, CDR1 is SNHLY, CDR2 FYNNEI. The CDR3 runs 14 residues. The V and J ends lost 4 bases and 7 bases, in that order; junction bases with no gene match: 9. CDR3 protein: CASSGSEGASEAFF. CDR3 bases: TGTGCCAGCAGTGGATCGGAGGGGGCTAGTGAAGCTTTCTTT.

The chain combines TRBV29-1 with TRBJ2-3, with D possibly TRBD2 on 6 matching bases. Trimming shortened V by 6 bases and J by 2 bases, and 15 bases separated the two germline ends. Germline values: CDR1 SQVTM, CDR2 ANQGSEA. There are 14 residues in the CDR3. The DNA of the CDR3 is TGCAGCGTCTCACCACCGGGGGTCACAGATACGCAGTATTTT. It translates to CSVSPPGVTDTQYF.

The rearrangement uses TRBV6-6 and TRBJ1-6, with D unresolved. Trimming stripped 7 bases from V and 1 base from J, with 14 bases between. The CDR3 runs 16 residues. Germline CDR1 is MNHNY and CDR2 is SVGAGI (reference sequence). The CDR3 DNA is TGTGCCAGCATCCCCGGTGGAGGGTCCTATAATTCACCCCTCCACTTT. Encoded protein: CASIPGGGSYNSPLHF.

The chain recombines TRBV30 with TRBJ1-2; 9 bases line up with TRBD1. This CDR3 has 14 amino acids. Germline V CDR1 and CDR2: GTSNPN, SVGIG (reference sequence). Trimming removed 1 base from V and 8 bases from J; junction bases left unmatched: 8. The CDR3 reads CAWSGLTGGWGYTF. The CDR3 nucleotides read TGTGCCTGGAGTGGACTGACAGGGGGATGGGGCTACACCTTC.

This clone appeared a few times. The V call is TRBV4-2, the J call TRBJ1-3, with 7 bases aligning to TRBD1. The CDR3 length is 15 residues. CDR1 is LGHNA, CDR2 YNFKEQ, per germline. V lost 6 bases and J lost 1; bases outside the gene matches: 6. The CDR3 DNA reads as TGTGCCAGCAGGCCCTCGGACAGGTCTGGAAACACCATATATTTT. As protein: CASRPSDRSGNTIYF.

The V and J genes are TRBV11-3 and TRBJ2-1; the match to TRBD2 covers 13 bases. In germline, CDR1 is SGHNT, CDR2 YENEEA. The junction had 11 bases not matched to a gene; V was cut back by 10 bases and J by 8 bases. The CDR3 sequence is 15 residues long. The CDR3 DNA reads TGTGCCACCAGGACTAGCGGGGGCTGGGGAGATGAGCAGTTCTTC. Translated: CATRTSGGWGDEQFF.

This clone is medium-sized by share. This chain connects TRBV6-5 to TRBJ1-6, with 10 bases matching TRBD1. Trimming at V came to 6 bases and at J to 10 bases, leaving 3 bases not matched to a gene. The CDR3 is 13 amino acids. The germline V gene has CDR1 MNHEY and CDR2 SVGAGI. CDR3 amino acids: CASRGQGNSPLHF. The CDR3 DNA reads TGTGCCAGCAGGGGACAGGGGAACTCACCCCTCCACTTT.